The 21 T cell receptor beta chains listed next were all sequenced from one sample in a study of CD8+ T cells in alopecia areata. Reverse transcribed after extraction, RNA yielded cDNA as the sequencing template. Assay: immunoSEQ multiplex PCR; the TCRdb copy retains only in-frame clones and omits some. This table has fewer than 200,000 clones, around 71% appearing once. This specimen consisted of CD8+ T cells sorted from blood, obtained at week 0. Receptors originate from a human donor with alopecia areata.

This sequence joins TRBV6-5 and TRBJ2-3; D is uncertain. V dropped 2 bases and J dropped 8 bases, with 20 bases sitting between them. This CDR3 contains 16 residues. The germline V gene has CDR1 MNHEY and CDR2 SVGAGI. CDR3 region: CASSYAQDGPSVTQYF. The CDR3 DNA follows: TGTGCCAGCAGTTACGCTCAGGATGGGCCTTCTGTTACGCAGTATTTT.

This clone appeared a few times. The chain combines TRBV29-1 with TRBJ1-3, with D uncertain. V lost 5 bases and J lost 4, with 9 bases in between. The CDR3 length is 12 residues. The germline V gene encodes CDR1 SQVTM and CDR2 ANQGSEA. The CDR3 nucleotides are TGCAGCGTTCCGGGGAAAGGAAACACCATATATTTT. Its protein is CSVPGKGNTIYF.

This chain uses TRBV7-9 with TRBJ2-7; D uncertain. The CDR3 runs to 13 residues. V lost 6 bases and J lost 4, with 13 bases in between. Germline CDR1 SEHNR, CDR2 FQNEAQ (reference sequence). CDR3 residues: CASSFEMGYEQYF. The CDR3 DNA follows: TGTGCCAGCAGTTTCGAAATGGGGTACGAGCAGTACTTC.

The V and J genes are TRBV4-1 and TRBJ2-1, with TRBD2 identical over 9 bases. CDR1 and CDR2 from the germline V gene are MGHRA and YSYEKL. CDR3 length equals 16 residues. Unmatched junction bases numbered 9, after V lost 3 bases and J lost 6 bases. The CDR3 is CASSHPPGTSSNEQFF. CDR3 nucleotides: TGCGCCAGCAGCCACCCCCCCGGGACTAGCAGCAATGAGCAGTTCTTC.

J is TRBJ2-7 and V is TRBV27, with unresolved D. Per germline, CDR1 MNHEY and CDR2 SMNVEV (reference sequence). The CDR3 extends over 13 amino acids. Trimming cost V 4 bases and J 2 bases, with 9 bases left between them. Written as DNA, the CDR3 is TGTGCCAGCAGTTACACAGCCACCTACGAGCAGTACTTC. Translating gives CASSYTATYEQYF.

The J gene is TRBJ1-1, the V gene TRBV18; 12 nucleotides agree with TRBD1. The CDR3 is made up of 14 amino acids. The J segment lost 11 bases and the V segment lost 2 bases, leaving 6 bases of the junction unmatched. CDR1 is KGHSH and CDR2 is LQKENI in the germline V gene. This CDR3 reads CASSPVGTGGVAFF. CDR3 DNA sequence: TGTGCCAGCTCACCAGTGGGGACAGGGGGCGTCGCTTTCTTT.

This sequence joins TRBV14 and TRBJ1-6; D gene unclear. Per the germline V gene, CDR1 is SGHDN and CDR2 is FVKESK. Trimming pared 0 bases from V and 9 bases from J, leaving 9 bases between. This CDR3 has 14 residues. Here the CDR3 reads CASSQDFGISPLHF. In DNA form, the CDR3 reads TGTGCCAGCAGCCAAGATTTTGGAATTTCACCCCTCCACTTT. Full variable domain (outside the CDR3, taken from reference TRBV14 and TRBJ1-6): EAGVTQFPSHSVIEKGQTVTLRCDPISGHDNLYWYRRVMGKEIKFLLHFVKESKQDESGMPNNRFLAERTGGTYSTLKVQPAELEDSGVYFCASSQDFGISPLHFGNGTRLTVT.

The rearrangement uses TRBV12-5 and TRBJ2-7; a weak D match, TRBD2 (6 bases). Germline V gene data show CDR1 as LGHNT and CDR2 as FRNRAP. The CDR3 contains 14 residues. V gave up 5 bases and J gave up 3 bases, with 14 bases separating them. CDR3 coding DNA: TGTGCTAGTGGTGCGGGACCCGACTACTACGAGCAGTACTTC. Translation gives CASGAGPDYYEQYF. The full variable domain, in which reference TRBV12-5 and TRBJ2-7 provide the parts outside the CDR3, is DARVTQTPRHKVTEMGQEVTMRCQPILGHNTVFWYRQTMMQGLELLAYFRNRAPLDDSGMPKDRFSAEMPDATLATLKIQPSEPRDSAVYFCASGAGPDYYEQYFGPGTRLTVT.

The chain uses TRBV27 and TRBJ1-2; D unclear. Germline V lookup: CDR1 MNHEY, CDR2 SMNVEV (reference sequence). This CDR3 region has 13 residues. The V and J ends lost 3 bases and 8 bases respectively, with 13 bases between them. CDR3 protein: CASSLVWGGGYTF. The CDR3 nucleotides are TGTGCCAGCAGTTTGGTGTGGGGAGGCGGCTACACCTTC.

This chain connects TRBV29-1 to TRBJ2-5, with 7 nucleotides matching TRBD2. Germline V lookup: CDR1 SQVTM, CDR2 ANQGSEA. Trimming at V came to 3 bases and at J to 1 base, leaving 2 bases not matched to a gene. The CDR3 totals 13 residues. CDR3 in DNA: TGCAGCGTTGACGGGACTATCCAAGAGACCCAGTACTTC. This gives the protein CSVDGTIQETQYF.

The V gene is TRBV27, the J gene TRBJ2-7; D not resolved. Trimming stripped 2 bases from V and 3 bases from J, with 8 bases between. CDR1 and CDR2 from the germline V gene are MNHEY and SMNVEV (reference sequence). This CDR3 has 13 amino acids. The CDR3 loop reads CASSLGQFYEQYF. The CDR3, as DNA: TGTGCCAGCAGTTTAGGCCAGTTCTACGAGCAGTACTTC.

The chain recombines TRBV30 with TRBJ1-1, with D tentatively TRBD1 (5 bases). This CDR3 region has 12 residues. The germline V gene encodes CDR1 GTSNPN and CDR2 SVGIG (reference sequence). The V end was cut by 8 bases, the J end by 4 bases, with 14 bases between. The CDR3 coding sequence is TGTGCCGGAGATGCCGGGGGCACTGAAGCTTTCTTT. It yields the protein CAGDAGGTEAFF.

This rearrangement joins TRBV5-1 to TRBJ2-5; D remains unclear. The CDR3 totals 16 residues. V was cut by 0 bases and J by 1 base, with 13 bases left in between. The germline CDR1 and CDR2 sequences are SGHRS and YFSETQ. The chain's CDR3 is CASSLAADGPQETQYF. CDR3 in DNA: TGCGCCAGCAGCTTGGCCGCGGACGGTCCCCAAGAGACCCAGTACTTC.

The CDR3 is CASSSGGYNEQFF. The DNA of the CDR3 is TGTGCCAGTAGTAGCGGGGGCTACAATGAGCAGTTCTTC. The chain combines TRBV19 with TRBJ2-1; 7 positions agree with TRBD2. Trimming cost V 4 bases and J 3 bases; bases outside gene matches: 0. The V gene's germline CDR1 is LNHDA and CDR2 SQIVND (reference sequence). The CDR3 contains 13 residues.

This clone has only a few counts. The V call is TRBV29-1, the J call TRBJ1-2; weak D call: TRBD1 (5 bases). Germline CDR1 is SQVTM and CDR2 is ANQGSEA. There are 14 residues in the CDR3. V lost 1 base and J lost 3, with 12 bases in between. The CDR3 DNA follows: TGCAGCGTTGAAGGAGGCCAGGGAGACTATGGCTACACCTTC. Translated: CSVEGGQGDYGYTF.

As regards this clone: This specimen includes other DNA sequences encoding the same CDR3. J is TRBJ1-1 and V is TRBV30, with D uncertain. The length of the CDR3 is 11 residues. V lost 5 bases and J lost 3, with 7 bases in between. Looked up from germline, CDR1 is GTSNPN and CDR2 is SVGIG (reference sequence). CDR3 region: CAWSRDTEAFF. The DNA of the CDR3 is TGTGCCTGGTCCCGAGACACTGAAGCTTTCTTT.

J is TRBJ2-7 and V is TRBV2; 7 bases agree with TRBD2. The V gene end was trimmed by 1 base and the J gene end by 2 bases; junction bases not matched to a gene: 2. Per the germline V gene, CDR1 is SNHLY and CDR2 is FYNNEI. The CDR3 is 14 residues long. The CDR3 region is CASSEGGGPYEQYF. CDR3 bases: TGTGCCAGCAGTGAAGGGGGGGGACCCTACGAGCAGTACTTC.

In its sample, this clone was seen a few times. The V gene is TRBV25-1, the J gene TRBJ1-4; D is unclear. Germline V gives CDR1 MGHDK, CDR2 SYGVNS. V lost 6 bases and J 3 bases, leaving 11 bases between the germline ends. CDR3 length equals 14 residues. The CDR3 here is CASRLTGSNEKLFF. The DNA of the CDR3 is TGTGCCAGCAGGTTGACGGGGTCTAATGAAAAACTGTTTTTT. Supplemented by reference TRBV25-1 and TRBJ1-4, the full variable domain reads EADIYQTPRYLVIGTGKKITLECSQTMGHDKMYWYQQDPGMELHLIHYSYGVNSTEKGDLSSESTVSRIRTEHFPLTLESARPSHTSQYLCASRLTGSNEKLFFGSGTQLSVL.

The chain uses TRBV11-2 and TRBJ2-7; no definite D call. The V end was cut by 1 base, the J end by 3 bases, with 7 bases between. Germline CDR1 is SGHAT and CDR2 is FQNNGV. The CDR3 covers 13 residues. CDR3 amino acids: CASSLGLYYEQYF. The CDR3 DNA follows: TGTGCCAGCAGCTTAGGTCTCTACTACGAGCAGTACTTC.

The chain is built from TRBV10-2 and TRBJ2-1; D is undetermined. The CDR3 has 17 amino acids. Germline V gene sequence: CDR1 WSHSY, CDR2 SAAADI. Between the trimmed V and J ends, which lost 0 bases and 1 base, there was a span of 13 bases. The CDR3, as DNA: TGCGCCAGCAGTGAGTCGTACCAGCCGAAGTCCTACAATGAGCAGTTCTTC. Translated: CASSESYQPKSYNEQFF.

This chain uses TRBV5-1 with TRBJ2-5, with D possibly matching TRBD2 (6 bases). This CDR3 contains 16 residues. The germline gives CDR1 SGHRS, CDR2 YFSETQ. V lost 4 bases, J lost 0 bases, and 16 bases lay in between. The CDR3: CASSPLSGEHQETQYF. Written as DNA, the CDR3 is TGCGCCAGCAGCCCCCTATCGGGGGAGCACCAAGAGACCCAGTACTTC.